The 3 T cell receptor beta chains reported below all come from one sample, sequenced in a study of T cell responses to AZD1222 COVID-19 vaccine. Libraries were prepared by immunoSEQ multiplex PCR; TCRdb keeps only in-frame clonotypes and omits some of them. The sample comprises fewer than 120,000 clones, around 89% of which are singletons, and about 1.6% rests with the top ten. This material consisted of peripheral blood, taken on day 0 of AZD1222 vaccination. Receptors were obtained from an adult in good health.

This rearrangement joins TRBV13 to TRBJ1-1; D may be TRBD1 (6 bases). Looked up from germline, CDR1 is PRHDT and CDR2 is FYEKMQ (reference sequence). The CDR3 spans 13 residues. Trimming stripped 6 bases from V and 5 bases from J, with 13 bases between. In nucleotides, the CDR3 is TGTGCCAGCAGAGAACAGGGCGGGACTGAAGCTTTCTTT. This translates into CASREQGGTEAFF.

Here the CDR3 reads CASSPRPTYEQYF. The DNA for the CDR3 is TGTGCCAGCAGCCCTCGACCTACCTACGAGCAGTACTTC. V usage is TRBV9 and J usage is TRBJ2-7, with D unresolved. The germline CDR1 and CDR2 sequences are SGDLS and YYNGEE. Trimming stripped 4 bases from V and 2 bases from J, with 10 bases between. The CDR3 extends over 13 amino acids.

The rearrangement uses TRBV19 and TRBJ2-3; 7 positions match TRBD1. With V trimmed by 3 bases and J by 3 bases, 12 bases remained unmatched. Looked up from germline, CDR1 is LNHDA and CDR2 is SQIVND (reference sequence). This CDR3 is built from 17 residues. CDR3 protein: CASSMGSTGSRTDTQYF. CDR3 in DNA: TGTGCCAGTAGTATGGGGTCGACAGGGTCAAGAACAGATACGCAGTATTTT.